This T cell receptor (beta chain) was sequenced in a study of cytomegalovirus exposure and HLA in healthy donors. Study overall: Earlier work reported about 110 million unique TCR beta sequences from roughly 180 million T cells. Roughly 85 million unique TCRs from HLA-typed donors were held in an early release of data. Study-level results: A later analysis linked 15,000 to 20,000 TCR beta sequences to HLA alleles at 0.05 false discovery rate. Later analysis indicated greater clonal expansion among HLA-associated TCR beta chains than among equally common other chains.

The germline V gene has CDR1 MNHNS and CDR2 SASEGT. V lost 6 bases and J lost 0; bases outside the gene matches: 4. The length of the CDR3 is 14 residues. As for this clone: Its antigen remains unknown.

The PCR used 60 Vbeta and 13 Jbeta primers. Data came from immunoSEQ multiplex PCR; TCRdb stores just in-frame clones and leaves some out. The sample carries about 190,000 clones, approximately 70% recorded once. The receptor was derived from a woman aged 25 to 39 in good health and CMV-seropositive. Specimen: PBMCs. The chain combines TRBV6-1 with TRBJ2-7; TRBD2 aligns across 8 bases. This chain's CDR3 is CASRPGGASYEQYF. The DNA of the CDR3 is TGTGCCAGCAGGCCGGGAGGGGCCTCCTACGAGCAGTACTTC.